Given below is one TCR beta chain in context. What it binds is not known. The sample comes from a study of identical twins. Findings and caveats of the study: Out-of-frame sharing of TCR alpha in monozygotic twins was underestimated by models. A partial confounding effect on zero-insertion analyses could come from invariant MAIT and iNKT cells.

A universal primer site was created by template switching, with the cDNA bearing unique molecular identifiers. TCRdb analysed the 5' RACE reads with MiXCR anew, one entry per CDR3 protein. The table has 200,000 to 300,000 distinct CDR3 sequences, roughly 13% seen once. In addition, the sample was reused for a study of yellow fever vaccine responses in identical twins. As reported in that work: Convergence reportedly seemed to mark part of the twins' vaccine T cell response, with personalization marking the rest.

The clonotype comes from a woman younger than 30 in good health. The sample was memory (CD45RO+) T cells sorted from blood.

CDR3 residues: CASNRDGGETQYF. CDR3 bases: TGTGCCAGCAATCGGGATGGTGGAGAGACCCAGTACTTC. The V and J genes are TRBV2 and TRBJ2-5, with TRBD2 as a possible D gene (5 bases). In germline, CDR1 is SNHLY, CDR2 FYNNEI. The CDR3 runs to 13 residues. V lost 7 bases, J lost 4 bases, and 13 bases lay in between.